This T cell receptor (beta chain) emerged from a study of vaccination effects on CD4 cells after COVID-19. Study in general: Subjects were given two BNT162b2 or mRNA-1273 vaccine doses. Study-wide findings and caveats: Marked clonal contraction of infection- and vaccine-induced clones was seen late after vaccination. Few convalescent patients, and no early post-infection timepoints, were available to the study.

CD4+ T cells specific for antigen were expanded with viral peptide pools by the ViraFEST assay before sequencing. Cultured cells yielded isolated CD4+ T cells after approximately nine days. Infection with SARS-CoV-2 occurred in the person between March and December 2020, and PCR confirmed it. CDR3 length equals 16 residues. Trimming cost V 1 base and J 2 bases, with 12 bases left between them. Germline V CDR1 and CDR2: MNHNS, SASEGT. Clones were read by immunoSEQ multiplex PCR, and TCRdb kept only the in-frame ones, dropping some. Of around 25,000 clones in the sample, approximately 80% were seen once. On this clone itself: Its antigen is unidentified.

This chain joins TRBV6-1 and TRBJ1-5, with D unresolved. The sequences come from CD4+ T cells from PBMCs cultured with HCoV-NL63 spike peptides, collected before COVID-19 vaccination. This TCR was recovered from a human donor who had a prior SARS-CoV-2 infection. In DNA form, the CDR3 reads TGTGCCAGCAGTGAAGGGTCCCCGATAGGCAATCAGCCCCAGCATTTT. Translated: CASSEGSPIGNQPQHF.